These 21 T cell receptor beta chains were all obtained from the same sample, sequenced in a study of blood T cells in healthy people across ages. The use of a sample-barcoded 5' primer and a J-beta primer mix characterized a second PCR of roughly 7 to 11 cycles. TCRdb ran MiXCR on the 5' RACE reads and lists one entry per CDR3 protein. Here the sample spans 1,500,000 or so distinct CDR3 sequences, 35% to 45% being singletons. Sequences were obtained from blood. The origin of the receptors is a young woman in good health.

V is TRBV29-1 and J is TRBJ2-1, with 9 bases aligning to TRBD2. Germline CDR1 reads SQVTM; CDR2 reads ANQGSEA. The CDR3 runs to 13 residues. CDR3 coding DNA: TGCATAGTTGCGAGCGGGAGGTTGAATGAGCAGTTCTTC. Encoded protein: CIVASGRLNEQFF.

The V and J genes are TRBV3-1 and TRBJ2-1, with 10 bases fitting TRBD1. Germline CDR1 and CDR2: LGHDT and YNNKEL (reference sequence). With 5 bases clipped from V and 7 bases from J, the junction kept 11 bases outside the gene matches. The CDR3 loop spans 16 amino acids. CDR3 protein: CASSSSRQGALNEQFF. CDR3 sequence (DNA): TGTGCCAGCAGCTCTAGCCGACAGGGGGCGCTTAATGAGCAGTTCTTC.

This clonotype showed up just a few times. A much more abundant neighbour one base away suggests this may be a read error. This chain joins TRBV6-6 and TRBJ2-1, with D maybe TRBD2 (5 bases). Germline CDR1 MNHNY, CDR2 SVGAGI (reference sequence). The CDR3 runs 15 residues. V shed 0 bases and J shed 5 bases, with 11 bases lying between them. This CDR3 is CASSYSRAANNEQFF. CDR3 DNA sequence: TGTGCCAGCAGTTACTCCCGAGCGGCAAACAATGAGCAGTTCTTC.

For the CDR3, the DNA is TGCAGTGCAGGCAGGGAATTCTACGAGCAGTACTTC. It encodes CSAGREFYEQYF. The chain links TRBV20-1 to TRBJ2-7; D might be TRBD1 (5 bases). The CDR3 totals 12 residues. Germline V gene data show CDR1 as DFQATT and CDR2 as SNEGSKA (reference sequence). V lost 6 bases, J lost 3 bases, and 12 bases lay in between.

This clonotype was detected many times. V is TRBV20-1 and J is TRBJ1-2; D uncertain. The CDR3 spans 16 residues. In germline, CDR1 is DFQATT, CDR2 SNEGSKA (reference sequence). The germline V and J ends were trimmed by 0 bases and 6 bases, with 20 bases remaining between them. CDR3 sequence (DNA): TGCAGTGCTAGAGACCATTGGGCTAGAACGAGCGATGGCTACACCTTC. It codes for CSARDHWARTSDGYTF.

The chain is built from TRBV27 and TRBJ2-1; the D gene is possibly TRBD1 (6 bases). V was clipped by 7 bases and J by 2 bases, with 18 bases between them. Looked up from germline, CDR1 is MNHEY and CDR2 is SMNVEV (reference sequence). The CDR3 totals 16 residues. CDR3 sequence: CASTPFGQSPYNEQFF. The CDR3 nucleotides are TGTGCCAGCACTCCCTTCGGACAGTCCCCCTACAATGAGCAGTTCTTC.

The V and J genes are TRBV7-3 and TRBJ2-7, with 13 bases identical to TRBD2. This CDR3 has 15 residues. The trim removed 5 bases at V and 7 bases at J, leaving 8 bases unmatched. Germline V gene data show CDR1 as SGHTA and CDR2 as FQGTGA. CDR3: CASSTLAGGGDEQYF. For the CDR3, the DNA is TGTGCCAGCAGCACACTAGCGGGAGGGGGCGATGAGCAGTACTTC.

The CDR3 spells CASSLIGNTQYF. CDR3 coding DNA: TGTGCCAGCAGCTTAATTGGTAATACGCAGTATTTT. This sequence joins TRBV7-3 and TRBJ2-3; D unresolved. The V gene lost 1 base and the J gene lost 7 bases, with 6 bases spanning the gap. Germline V gene data show CDR1 as SGHTA and CDR2 as FQGTGA. This CDR3 comprises 12 residues.

J is TRBJ1-2 and V is TRBV5-1; D gene uncertain. The CDR3 covers 14 residues. Germline V gene lookup returns CDR1 SGHRS and CDR2 YFSETQ. The germline V and J ends were trimmed by 4 bases and 7 bases, with 17 bases remaining between them. The CDR3 DNA reads as TGCGCCAGCAGCCCGCCGACCGGCGGACTTGGCTACACCTTC. Encoded protein: CASSPPTGGLGYTF.

The chain carries TRBV5-1 and TRBJ2-3; no firm D call. The CDR3 is 13 amino acids. The V end lost 5 bases, the J end lost 0 bases, and 7 bases lay between the germline ends. CDR1 SGHRS and CDR2 YFSETQ come from the germline V gene. CDR3 amino acids: CASRDGSTDTQYF. The CDR3 region has the DNA TGCGCCAGCAGGGACGGTAGCACAGATACGCAGTATTTT.

The gene calls are TRBV27 and TRBJ1-1, with D possibly being TRBD1 (6 bases). This CDR3 has 14 amino acids. Germline loops: CDR1 MNHEY, CDR2 SMNVEV (reference sequence). The germline V and J ends were trimmed by 2 bases and 4 bases, with 11 bases remaining between them. CDR3 in DNA: TGTGCCAGCAGTTTAGGGGGGGCGGTCACTGAAGCTTTCTTT. This encodes CASSLGGAVTEAFF.

The J gene is TRBJ2-7, the V gene TRBV18, with D perhaps matching TRBD2 (5 bases). The CDR3 consists of 15 residues. The ends were cut back, 3 bases at V and 4 bases at J, with 16 bases in the middle. Germline lookup yields CDR1 KGHSH and CDR2 LQKENI. CDR3 sequence reads: CASSPPARAGYEQYF. CDR3 coding DNA: TGTGCCAGCTCACCTCCAGCGAGGGCAGGTTACGAGCAGTACTTC.

The rearrangement links TRBV5-5 to TRBJ2-5; possible D gene TRBD2, 6 bases. The CDR3 is 16 amino acids. Germline CDR1 is SGHKS and CDR2 is YYEKEE (reference sequence). V gave up 4 bases and J gave up 2 bases, with 18 bases separating them. DNA of the CDR3: TGTGCCAGCAGCCCGGCGGGACTGTCAATTCAAGAGACCCAGTACTTC. This encodes CASSPAGLSIQETQYF.

The chain recombines TRBV5-6 with TRBJ1-6, with TRBD1 as a possible D gene (5 bases). Germline values: CDR1 SGHDT, CDR2 YYEEEE. The ends were cut back, 4 bases at V and 6 bases at J, with 8 bases in the middle. This CDR3 is built from 13 residues. The DNA for the CDR3 is TGTGCCAGCAGCGTGGGGCGTAATTCACCCCTCCACTTT. Translation: CASSVGRNSPLHF. The full variable domain, in which reference TRBV5-6 and TRBJ1-6 provide the parts outside the CDR3, is DAGVTQSPTHLIKTRGQQVTLRCSPKSGHDTVSWYQQALGQGPQFIFQYYEEEERQRGNFPDRFSGHQFPNYSSELNVNALLLGDSALYLCASSVGRNSPLHFGNGTRLTVT.

This clonotype occurred once. The V call is TRBV4-3, the J call TRBJ2-1; 7 bases match TRBD2. The CDR3 loop spans 15 amino acids. From germline, CDR1 is LGHNA and CDR2 YSLEER. V gave up 0 bases and J gave up 8 bases; unmatched junction bases: 7. The chain's CDR3 is CASSQDGSAGDEQFF. Here the CDR3 DNA reads TGCGCCAGCAGCCAAGACGGGAGCGCGGGGGATGAGCAGTTCTTC.

This clonotype occurred a few times. The chain employs TRBV4-2 and TRBJ2-5, with D maybe TRBD1 (5 bases). Germline CDR1 and CDR2: LGHNA and YNFKEQ. The ends were cut back, 1 base at V and 5 bases at J, with 20 bases in the middle. The CDR3 has 17 residues. CDR3 amino acids: CASSQVPLGAGHETQYF. Written as DNA, the CDR3 is TGTGCCAGCAGCCAAGTCCCCCTTGGGGCAGGCCACGAGACCCAGTACTTC.

This clonotype has only a few counts. The chain employs TRBV2 and TRBJ2-1, with TRBD1 identical over 7 bases. Trimming at V came to 7 bases and at J to 2 bases, leaving 5 bases not matched to a gene. There are 14 residues in the CDR3. Per the germline V gene, CDR1 is SNHLY and CDR2 is FYNNEI. The CDR3 sequence is CASKGQGAYNEQFF. For the CDR3, the DNA is TGTGCCAGCAAGGGGCAGGGGGCCTACAATGAGCAGTTCTTC.

This clonotype appeared a few times. J is TRBJ2-3 and V is TRBV6-5; the D gene is possibly TRBD2 (5 bases). V shed 2 bases and J shed 2 bases, with 14 bases lying between them. The CDR3 extends over 16 amino acids. Germline lookup yields CDR1 MNHEY and CDR2 SVGAGI. CDR3: CASSYRGSSTTDTQYF. The CDR3 DNA sequence: TGTGCCAGCAGTTACCGGGGTAGCAGTACCACAGATACGCAGTATTTT.

The chain carries TRBV11-2 and TRBJ2-7, with D perhaps being TRBD1 or TRBD2 (5 bases each). This CDR3 has 15 amino acids. CDR1 is SGHAT, CDR2 FQNNGV, per germline. The germline V and J ends were trimmed by 4 bases and 3 bases, with 16 bases remaining between them. The CDR3 region is CASSSWGSSFYEQYF. The DNA of the CDR3 is TGTGCCAGCAGCTCGTGGGGGTCCTCATTCTACGAGCAGTACTTC.

This clonotype was seen only a few times. CDR3 DNA sequence: TGCAGTGCGTCCGGGACAGAGACTTCTAACTATGGCTACACCTTC. This encodes CSASGTETSNYGYTF. The chain links TRBV20-1 to TRBJ1-2; 7 bases are a match to TRBD1. The J segment lost 0 bases and the V segment lost 6 bases, leaving 10 bases of the junction unmatched. The CDR3 is 15 amino acids. Germline CDR1 DFQATT, CDR2 SNEGSKA (reference sequence).

The chain has TRBV29-1 and TRBJ1-1; D unclear. The CDR3 has 14 amino acids. The V and J ends lost 7 bases and 0 bases respectively, with 15 bases between them. Germline V gene lookup returns CDR1 SQVTM and CDR2 ANQGSEA. CDR3 sequence: CSANPRLVNTEAFF. The DNA for the CDR3 is TGCAGCGCAAACCCGAGGTTGGTGAACACTGAAGCTTTCTTT.